The next 24 T cell receptor beta chains were all read from a single sample in a study of Ad26.COV2.S vaccination and SARS-CoV-2 variants. Data came from immunoSEQ multiplex PCR; TCRdb stores just in-frame clones and leaves some out. The data show around 300,000 clones, about nine tenths seen once. Documented treatment: about 20 received Ad26.COV2.S at low or high dose, single or two shots; several received placebo; per-sample allocation not given. Collection of samples fell on day 63 after the first vaccine or placebo injection. Source: peripheral blood, taken in a trial of Ad26.COV2.S vaccine versus placebo. These receptor sequences come from a person aged 18-60 years who received the Ad26.COV2.S COVID-19 vaccine or a placebo.

CDR3 loop: CASSIVRTSGNIQYF. CDR3 sequence (DNA): TGTGCCAGTAGTATAGTTCGGACTAGCGGGAACATTCAGTACTTC. The rearrangement joins TRBV19 to TRBJ2-4, with 11 bases lining up with TRBD2. The CDR3 consists of 15 residues. The V and J ends lost 1 base and 7 bases, in that order; junction bases with no gene match: 3. CDR1 LNHDA and CDR2 SQIVND come from the germline V gene (reference sequence).

The rearrangement uses TRBV18 and TRBJ2-7, with TRBD1 as a possible D gene (6 bases). There are 15 residues in the CDR3. Per germline, CDR1 KGHSH and CDR2 LQKENI. The V end was cut by 3 bases, the J end by 6 bases, with 18 bases between. The CDR3 nucleotides read TGTGCCAGCTCACCCGAACAGGGTGGAGGTAGCGAGCAGTACTTC. As protein: CASSPEQGGGSEQYF.

In this sample, this clone turned up once. CDR3 loop: CSVASGDEQFF. The CDR3 nucleotides are TGCAGCGTCGCGTCCGGGGATGAGCAGTTCTTC. V usage is TRBV29-1 and J usage is TRBJ2-1; possible D gene TRBD2, 5 bases. Germline loops: CDR1 SQVTM, CDR2 ANQGSEA. The CDR3 is 11 amino acids. V shed 6 bases and J shed 8 bases, with 11 bases lying between them.

A note on this clone: At the DNA level, this CDR3 is encoded by other sequences in the same sample as well. The genes are TRBV4-3 and TRBJ1-5, with D perhaps matching TRBD1 (6 bases). Germline loops: CDR1 LGHNA, CDR2 YSLEER. This CDR3 contains 14 residues. The V and J ends lost 0 bases and 4 bases respectively, with 7 bases between them. The CDR3 protein is CASSQERGNQPQHF. CDR3 sequence (DNA): TGCGCCAGCAGCCAAGAGAGGGGGAATCAGCCCCAGCATTTT.

The V and J genes are TRBV2 and TRBJ2-7; TRBD2 aligns across 10 bases. This CDR3 contains 15 residues. The germline V gene encodes CDR1 SNHLY and CDR2 FYNNEI. With 5 bases clipped from V and 4 bases from J, the junction kept 8 bases outside the gene matches. The CDR3 DNA reads as TGTGCCAGCAGTAACCCTAGCGGGAGAGGGTACGAGCAGTACGTC. Translated: CASSNPSGRGYEQYV.

The chain combines TRBV4-1 with TRBJ2-4, with 8 bases that match TRBD2. CDR1 is MGHRA, CDR2 YSYEKL, per germline. V shed 1 base, J shed 0 bases, and the junction held 11 bases outside the gene matches. The CDR3 consists of 19 residues. Written as DNA, the CDR3 is TGCGCCAGCAGCCAAGTAAAAAGCGGGGGCCCTATAGCCAAAAACATTCAGTACTTC. Protein product: CASSQVKSGGPIAKNIQYF.

The chain combines TRBV9 with TRBJ1-3; a possible D gene is TRBD1 (5 bases). V was cut by 0 bases and J by 2 bases, with 9 bases left in between. The CDR3 length is 15 residues. From germline, CDR1 is SGDLS and CDR2 YYNGEE. The CDR3 is CASSVGQTTGNTIYF. In DNA, the CDR3 is TGTGCCAGCAGCGTAGGACAGACAACTGGAAACACCATATATTTT.

In nucleotides, the CDR3 is TGTGCCAGCAGGGGGACAGTCTATGGCTACACCTTC. Its translation is CASRGTVYGYTF. The chain links TRBV2 to TRBJ1-2, with 7 bases identical to TRBD1. Trimming took 6 bases from V and 4 from J; bases not matched to a gene: 2. Germline CDR1 reads SNHLY; CDR2 reads FYNNEI. The CDR3 loop spans 12 amino acids.

This clone appeared a few times. V and J are TRBV11-2 and TRBJ2-3; 8 bases match TRBD2. The V and J ends lost 1 base and 3 bases, in that order; junction bases with no gene match: 3. From germline, CDR1 is SGHAT and CDR2 FQNNGV. This CDR3 is built from 15 residues. CDR3 region: CASSLAGGRTDTQYF. The CDR3 nucleotides read TGTGCCAGCAGCTTAGCGGGAGGGCGAACAGATACGCAGTATTTT.

The chain is built from TRBV4-1 and TRBJ2-3, with 7 bases aligning to TRBD2. The CDR3 contains 14 residues. Looked up from germline, CDR1 is MGHRA and CDR2 is YSYEKL. Germline trimming cut 5 bases from V and 2 bases from J; bases unmatched to any gene: 4. CDR3 nucleotides: TGCGCCAGCAGCGGGGGGGAATACACAGATACGCAGTATTTT. It translates to CASSGGEYTDTQYF.

The rearrangement links TRBV7-9 to TRBJ1-1, with D maybe TRBD1 (5 bases). CDR3 size: 12 residues. CDR1 is SEHNR, CDR2 FQNEAQ, per germline (reference sequence). V dropped 4 bases and J dropped 6 bases, with 9 bases sitting between them. The CDR3 region is CASSSWGAEAFF. The CDR3 nucleotides are TGTGCCAGCAGCTCATGGGGGGCTGAAGCTTTCTTT.

The rearrangement uses TRBV19 and TRBJ2-1; unclear D gene. The CDR3 spans 10 residues. The V and J ends lost 5 bases and 7 bases respectively, with 3 bases between them. Looked up from germline, CDR1 is LNHDA and CDR2 is SQIVND (reference sequence). This CDR3 reads CASSLNEQFF. The CDR3 nucleotides read TGTGCCAGTAGTTTGAATGAGCAGTTCTTC.

This clone appeared once. The rearrangement links TRBV18 to TRBJ2-7; D possibly corresponds to TRBD2 (5 bases). Germline V gene sequence: CDR1 KGHSH, CDR2 LQKENI. Trimming shortened V by 6 bases and J by 0 bases, and 18 bases separated the two germline ends. This CDR3 has 16 residues. The CDR3 DNA is TGTGCCAGCTCCCCTGCGGGCAGGAGGAGCTCCTACGAGCAGTACTTC. It codes for CASSPAGRRSSYEQYF.

This chain links TRBV7-9 with TRBJ2-2; D ambiguous. Trimming stripped 0 bases from V and 6 bases from J, with 14 bases between. The CDR3 has 16 amino acids. CDR1 SEHNR and CDR2 FQNEAQ come from the germline V gene (reference sequence). The CDR3, as DNA: TGTGCCAGCAGCTTAGCGCCTGGGTTAAGGTCCGGGGAGCTGTTTTTT. It encodes CASSLAPGLRSGELFF.

The rearrangement links TRBV4-2 to TRBJ1-2; the D is unclear. The CDR3 is 13 residues long. Trimming took off 1 base at V and 3 bases at J, with 6 bases between the two ends. Per the germline V gene, CDR1 is LGHNA and CDR2 is YNFKEQ. The CDR3 sequence: CASSQGTHYGYTF. For the CDR3, the DNA is TGTGCCAGCAGCCAAGGTACACACTATGGCTACACCTTC.

The CDR3 DNA follows: TGTGCCAGCAGCCAAGAATCTAGCGGGAGATATACCGGGGAGCTGTTTTTT. This translates into CASSQESSGRYTGELFF. The chain employs TRBV14 and TRBJ2-2; TRBD2 matches at 10 bases. CDR1 and CDR2 from the germline V gene are SGHDN and FVKESK. Unmatched junction bases numbered 6, after V lost 0 bases and J lost 5 bases. The CDR3 consists of 17 residues.

V is TRBV28 and J is TRBJ2-3; D remains unclear. The CDR3 runs to 14 residues. CDR1 is MDHEN and CDR2 is SYDVKM in the germline V gene. V lost 9 bases to trimming and J lost 2 bases, with 15 bases between them. The CDR3: CASRRGVNTDTQYF. The CDR3, as DNA: TGTGCCAGTCGACGAGGCGTCAACACAGATACGCAGTATTTT.

The genes are TRBV9 and TRBJ2-1, with TRBD2 matching 12 bases. J was trimmed by 3 bases and V by 4 bases; bases with no gene match: 2. The CDR3 contains 15 residues. Germline CDR1 and CDR2: SGDLS and YYNGEE. This chain's CDR3 is CASSPTSGSYNEQFF. The CDR3 nucleotides read TGTGCCAGCAGCCCGACTAGCGGGAGCTACAATGAGCAGTTCTTC.

V is TRBV7-9 and J is TRBJ1-1, with TRBD1 as a possible D gene (5 bases). Germline CDR1 is SEHNR and CDR2 is FQNEAQ (reference sequence). The CDR3 contains 17 residues. Trimming removed 1 base at V and 1 base at J, with 16 bases between. The CDR3 region is CASSLGGDRITNTEAFF. The CDR3 DNA follows: TGTGCCAGCAGCTTAGGAGGGGATCGTATAACGAACACTGAAGCTTTCTTT. Together with reference TRBV7-9 and TRBJ1-1, the CDR3 gives the full variable domain: DTGVSQNPRHKITKRGQNVTFRCDPISEHNRLYWYRQTLGQGPEFLTYFQNEAQLEKSRLLSDRFSAERPKGSFSTLEIQRTEQGDSAMYLCASSLGGDRITNTEAFFGQGTRLTVV.

The V gene is TRBV18, the J gene TRBJ2-7, with D possibly called TRBD1 or TRBD2 (5 bases each). Germline V lookup: CDR1 KGHSH, CDR2 LQKENI. The CDR3 runs 15 residues. The V end was cut by 3 bases, the J end by 7 bases, with 19 bases between. The CDR3 is CASSPGRGYTKEQYF. DNA for the CDR3: TGTGCCAGCTCACCCGGACGGGGCTATACGAAGGAGCAGTACTTC. The full variable domain, completed using reference TRBV18 and TRBJ2-7, is NAGVMQNPRHLVRRRGQEARLRCSPMKGHSHVYWYRQLPEEGLKFMVYLQKENIIDESGMPKERFSAEFPKEGPSILRIQQVVRGDSAAYFCASSPGRGYTKEQYFGPGTRLTVT.

This chain uses TRBV7-2 with TRBJ2-2; 9 positions agree with TRBD2. V shed 10 bases and J 7 bases; nucleotides not matched to a gene: 10. This CDR3 contains 14 residues. Germline CDR1 and CDR2: SGHTA and FQGNSA. The CDR3 reads CATQLAGAHGELFF. For the CDR3, the DNA is TGTGCCACACAGTTAGCGGGAGCGCACGGGGAGCTGTTTTTT.

This clone came up a few times. The chain employs TRBV6-5 and TRBJ2-2, with D perhaps TRBD2 (5 bases). V gave up 6 bases and J gave up 6 bases, with 8 bases separating them. There are 12 residues in the CDR3. Germline CDR1 and CDR2: MNHEY and SVGAGI. CDR3 sequence: CASSLGAGELFF. In DNA, the CDR3 is TGTGCCAGCAGCCTCGGGGCCGGGGAGCTGTTTTTT.

This rearrangement joins TRBV5-1 to TRBJ2-1; D might be TRBD1 (6 bases). V was shortened by 3 bases and J by 9 bases, with 16 bases between the two germline ends. Germline-derived CDR1 and CDR2 are SGHRS and YFSETQ. The CDR3 loop spans 14 amino acids. In DNA, the CDR3 is TGCGCCAGCAGCTCACGAGACAGGCCTCTTGAGCAGTTCTTC. It is translated as CASSSRDRPLEQFF.

The chain has TRBV5-1 and TRBJ1-4; D not certain. V was shortened by 0 bases and J by 5 bases, with 11 bases between the two germline ends. CDR1 SGHRS and CDR2 YFSETQ come from the germline V gene. The CDR3 runs to 15 residues. The CDR3 here is CASSLVYSQNEKLFF. CDR3 nucleotides: TGCGCCAGCAGCTTGGTTTACAGCCAGAATGAAAAACTGTTTTTT.